This T cell receptor (beta chain) was captured by sequencing in a study of beta chain features in type 1 diabetes. Across the study: Age, gender and cell yields were alike across patients and healthy donors.

The CDR3 loop spans 17 amino acids. Per the germline V gene, CDR1 is GTSNPN and CDR2 is SVGIG (reference sequence). J was trimmed by 1 base and V by 7 bases; bases with no gene match: 12. Points from the study as a whole: Compared with healthy donors, patients appeared to share more similar naive, central memory and regulatory TCRB repertoires. cDNA-based sequencing might over-represent cells highly expressing TCR.

This clone was counted only a few times. What it binds is unknown. Heparinised blood was drawn once per donor, averaging about 0.11 L. As every portion of the isolated RNA was reverse transcribed, the sequencing read expressed TCRB transcripts. TCRdb's copy holds only in-frame clones and misses some; the assay was immunoSEQ multiplex PCR. The table has hundreds of thousands of clones, 9.5% to 12% seen once. This chain connects TRBV30 to TRBJ2-2; 10 nucleotides agree with TRBD2. This clonotype originated in a woman in her thirties in good health. The source material was naive CD4+ T cells from blood. The CDR3 reads CASTSASGSLNTGELFF. The CDR3 DNA reads as TGTGCCTCGACTAGCGCTAGCGGGAGCCTGAACACCGGGGAGCTGTTTTTT.